This T cell receptor beta chain is from a study of post-analysis software for immune sequencing data. Study-level findings and limits: Patients showed TRBV5-6, TRBV5-1 and TRBV20-1 among five TRBV segments more frequent than in controls.

Tagging with unique molecular identifiers was a feature of the TCR beta cDNA libraries. TCRdb independently ran MiXCR on the PCR reads; one entry per CDR3 protein. The data contain hundreds of thousands of distinct CDR3 sequences, approximately 60% of them singletons. As concerns this clonotype: Its cognate antigen is unknown.

This CDR3 comprises 11 residues. The V gene lost 8 bases and the J gene lost 2 bases, with 6 bases spanning the gap. The receptor was derived from a girl aged 2 to 9 with multiple sclerosis. The chain links TRBV12-3 or TRBV12-4 to TRBJ1-1; no firm D call. The sequenced sample consisted of blood. The CDR3 spells CASGDNTEAFF. The CDR3 region has the DNA TGTGCCAGCGGGGATAACACTGAAGCTTTCTTT.